This TCR beta chain comes out of a study of Ad26.COV2.S vaccination and SARS-CoV-2 variants. About the study: Intramuscular Ad26.COV2.S at 5x10^10 or 1x10^11 viral particles.

Study-level results: Using TCR breadth and depth analyses may have led to underestimated total T cell responses.

Stated treatment: some 20 received Ad26.COV2.S at low or high dose, single or two shots; about 5 received placebo; per-sample allocation not given. Samples were taken on day 63 after the first vaccine or placebo injection. Recruitment in Boston yielded a donor of adult age, 18-55 years. Sequencing was performed with immunoSEQ multiplex PCR; in TCRdb, only in-frame clones are kept and a portion is missing. The table shows under 550,000 clones, with approximately 88% occurring only once. This clone has just one count. Its antigen remains unidentified. The sequencing here drew on peripheral blood, taken in a trial of Ad26.COV2.S vaccine versus placebo. The clonotype was recovered from a person between 18 and 60 years old who received the Ad26.COV2.S COVID-19 vaccine or a placebo.

The CDR3 coding sequence is TGTGCCAGCAGCCAGAGGGGGCGGATTGAAGCTTTCTTT. Protein product: CASSQRGRIEAFF. The V and J genes are TRBV7-9 and TRBJ1-1; 7 bases align to TRBD1. J gave up 7 bases and V 5 bases, and 7 bases lay outside the gene matches. The CDR3 has 13 amino acids. From germline, CDR1 is SEHNR and CDR2 FQNEAQ (reference sequence).